Sequencing of this T cell receptor beta chain was carried out in a study of hypomethylating agent response in myelodysplastic syndrome. Overall study: Of these patients, roughly 6 responded (complete response or hematologic improvement) and roughly five did not.

CDR1 and CDR2 from the germline V gene are SNHLY and FYNNEI. The CDR3 sequence is 16 residues long. Losses at the gene ends were 1 base for V and 3 bases for J; bases not matched to a gene: 4. Survey resolution used two replicates of 200 ng, totaling around 400 ng DNA. Sequencing was performed with immunoSEQ multiplex PCR; in TCRdb, only in-frame clones are kept and a portion is missing. Counted here are roughly 4,500 clones, 81% occurring once; the ten biggest clones make up 15% to 18%. The input for sequencing was bone marrow, taken before or after starting hypomethylating agent treatment for myelodysplastic syndrome (not recorded which). This clonotype was obtained from a human donor with myelodysplastic syndrome. The chain combines TRBV2 with TRBJ1-5; 9 bases align to TRBD1. The CDR3: CASSEGQGVNNQPQHF. DNA for the CDR3: TGTGCCAGCAGTGAAGGACAGGGGGTAAACAATCAGCCCCAGCATTTT.